The rows below give T cell receptor beta chains drawn from one sample of a study of cytomegalovirus exposure and HLA in healthy donors. Sequenced by immunoSEQ multiplex PCR; TCRdb stores in-frame clones only, minus some. Here the sample spans approximately 78,000 clones, over 50% being singletons. Sequences were obtained from PBMCs. These receptor sequences come from a man aged 35 to 55 in good health and CMV-seropositive. Each CDR3 is given with its conserved first and last residue. D genes are given only for firm matches. Clone size is not always given. Where it is, it says once, few, many or a class for expanded clones.

CDR3nt,CDR3aa,v_gene,abundance,d_gene,j_gene
TGTGCCAGCAGGGGTGGAGGGGGCTGGAATGAGCAGTTCTTC,CASRGGGGWNEQFF,TRBV6-1,.,.,TRBJ2-1
TGTGCCAACGCGGGGACAGCGGGCACTGAAGCTTTCTTT,CANAGTAGTEAFF,TRBV10-3,.,TRBD1,TRBJ1-1
TGTGCCAGCAGCCCGGACAGGGAATCAGATACGCAGTATTTT,CASSPDRESDTQYF,TRBV5-4,.,TRBD1,TRBJ2-3
TGTGCCAGCAGCCAAGATATTCCCCTAGCGGGGGCCCAAGAGACCCAGTACTTC,CASSQDIPLAGAQETQYF,TRBV4-2,.,TRBD2,TRBJ2-5
TGCAGCGCTGAAGACTATAGCTCCTACAATGAGCAGTTCTTC,CSAEDYSSYNEQFF,TRBV29-1,.,.,TRBJ2-1
TGTGCCAGCAGCAACCTCCTAGCGGGGGGAGACAATGAGCAGTTCTTC,CASSNLLAGGDNEQFF,TRBV5-4,.,TRBD2,TRBJ2-1
TGTGCCAGCGGGGACAGTCAAAGCTATGGCTACACCTTC,CASGDSQSYGYTF,TRBV25-1,.,TRBD1,TRBJ1-2
TGTGCCTGGAGCAGGGCGGCCGTCTACGAGCAGTACTTC,CAWSRAAVYEQYF,TRBV30,.,.,TRBJ2-7
TGTGCCAGCAGCCCTCAATTGGAGGAGCAGTACTTC,CASSPQLEEQYF,TRBV7-2,.,.,TRBJ2-7
TGTGCCAGCACACCTAGGTTTGAAGCTTTCTTT,CASTPRFEAFF,TRBV7-9,once,.,TRBJ1-1
TGTGCCAGCAGCTCTCAGGGTTCGGGCAATCAGCCCCAGCATTTT,CASSSQGSGNQPQHF,TRBV7-2,.,.,TRBJ1-5
TGTGCCAGCAGCCCAGACAGGGGACATGGCTACACCTTC,CASSPDRGHGYTF,TRBV5-4,.,TRBD1,TRBJ1-2
TGTGCCAGCAGCCCGGGACAGGGAAATTCACCCCTCCACTTT,CASSPGQGNSPLHF,TRBV5-4,.,TRBD1,TRBJ1-6
TGTGCCAGCACCAGGGGGGTAAACACTGAAGCTTTCTTT,CASTRGVNTEAFF,TRBV2,.,TRBD1,TRBJ1-1
TGTGCCAGCAGCTTCTCGACTAGCGGGAGGGCCGAGCAGTACTTC,CASSFSTSGRAEQYF,TRBV5-4,.,TRBD2,TRBJ2-7
TGTGCCAGCAGTTTAAGGGGGTACGGCTACACCTTC,CASSLRGYGYTF,TRBV28,once,.,TRBJ1-2
TGCGCCAGCAGCTTTTCAGGGGTGGGAGAGACCCAGTACTTC,CASSFSGVGETQYF,TRBV5-1,.,.,TRBJ2-5
TGTGCCAGCAGCCCGGAAGGAGGTTCACCCCTCCACTTT,CASSPEGGSPLHF,TRBV5-4,.,.,TRBJ1-6
TGTGCCAGCAGCGTAGGCCCCGGGAACACTGAAGCTTTCTTT,CASSVGPGNTEAFF,TRBV9,once,.,TRBJ1-1
TGTGCCAGCAGGGCAGGGGGTAGCAATCAGCCCCAGCATTTT,CASRAGGSNQPQHF,TRBV28,.,TRBD1,TRBJ1-5
TGTGCCAGCAGCTTCACGGACAGTTACACCGGGGAGCTGTTTTTT,CASSFTDSYTGELFF,TRBV11-1,.,.,TRBJ2-2
TGTGCCAGCAGCCATATGACAGGGTCCACCTCGAGCTCCTACAATGAGCAGTTCTTC,CASSHMTGSTSSSYNEQFF,TRBV4-2,few,TRBD1,TRBJ2-1
TGTGCCAGCAGCCCGCGGGGGGACGGGAACACTGAAGCTTTCTTT,CASSPRGDGNTEAFF,TRBV9,.,.,TRBJ1-1
TGTGTCAGCTCATCGACAGCCTACTATGGCTACACCTTC,CVSSSTAYYGYTF,TRBV18,.,.,TRBJ1-2
TGTGCCAGCAAGCAGGGGTTCTATGGCTACACCTTC,CASKQGFYGYTF,TRBV6-5,.,.,TRBJ1-2
TGTGCCAGCAGCCAAGATCCGGGACAGGCTGTCGAGCAGTACTTC,CASSQDPGQAVEQYF,TRBV4-2,.,TRBD1,TRBJ2-7
TGTGCCAGCAGCCCTCCCCCCGGACAGGGGGCCGCTGAAGCTTTCTTT,CASSPPPGQGAAEAFF,TRBV5-4,few,TRBD1,TRBJ1-1
TGTGCTAGCAGCTTAGAAGGAAGCGGGGGGACCCAGTACTTC,CASSLEGSGGTQYF,TRBV7-7,few,TRBD2,TRBJ2-5
TGCGCCAGCAGCTTCGGGACAGGGGTCGAAAAACTGTTTTTT,CASSFGTGVEKLFF,TRBV5-1,.,TRBD1,TRBJ1-4
TGTGCCAGTAGTCCGACAGGGCTCGATACGCAGTATTTT,CASSPTGLDTQYF,TRBV19,few,TRBD1,TRBJ2-3
TGTGCCAGCAGTACACCGGGACAGGGGTACAATGAGCAGTTCTTC,CASSTPGQGYNEQFF,TRBV28,.,TRBD1,TRBJ2-1
TGTGCCAGCAGCTTTGGGACAGGGGGCAATCAGCCCCAGCATTTT,CASSFGTGGNQPQHF,TRBV5-4,.,TRBD1,TRBJ1-5
TGTGCCTGGAGCGCCGGGTGGCGGGGGGAAGGGGAGACCCAGTACTTC,CAWSAGWRGEGETQYF,TRBV30,.,TRBD2,TRBJ2-5
TGTGCCAGCAGTGAACGAATAGGAGGAATTGGGGAGACCCAGTACTTC,CASSERIGGIGETQYF,TRBV6-1,.,.,TRBJ2-5
TGCGCCAGCAGCCAGGGACAGCTTCTCTATGGCTACACCTTC,CASSQGQLLYGYTF,TRBV5-1,.,TRBD1,TRBJ1-2
TGTGCCAGCAGCTTAGCGCGGACAGCTACTGGAAACACCATATATTTT,CASSLARTATGNTIYF,TRBV7-2,.,.,TRBJ1-3
TGTGCCAGCAGCTTACTTTTAGCGGGGAGCTCCTACAATGAGCAGTTCTTC,CASSLLLAGSSYNEQFF,TRBV7-6,.,TRBD2,TRBJ2-1
TGTGCCAGCAGCTACGACTATGAGCAGTTCTTC,CASSYDYEQFF,TRBV7-9,.,.,TRBJ2-1
TGTGCCAGCAACGTCGGAGAGAATGAAAAACTGTTTTTT,CASNVGENEKLFF,TRBV2,.,.,TRBJ1-4
TGTGCCAGCAGCTTGAAGTATACAGAAGCTAACTATGGCTACACCTTC,CASSLKYTEANYGYTF,TRBV5-4,.,.,TRBJ1-2
TGTGCCAGCAGCCTGCCAGGGGGGAACACTGAAGCTTTCTTT,CASSLPGGNTEAFF,TRBV7-9,.,TRBD1,TRBJ1-1
TGTGCCAGCAGTGGGGACAGGCTCCTTTACGAGCAGTACTTC,CASSGDRLLYEQYF,TRBV2,.,TRBD1,TRBJ2-7